One and the same sample provided the 28 T cell receptor beta chains below, sequenced in a study of blood T cell repertoires in COVID-19. Generated by immunoSEQ multiplex PCR, the TCRdb table keeps only in-frame clones and is missing some. The sample consists of about 260,000 clones, about 90% of them appearing once. Sequences were obtained from peripheral blood. These receptors all stem from a woman aged 35 to 49 with acute or convalescent COVID-19.

The V gene is TRBV9, the J gene TRBJ1-1; 7 bases are shared with TRBD1. The germline V gene has CDR1 SGDLS and CDR2 YYNGEE. The CDR3 runs 14 residues. Unmatched junction bases numbered 9, after V lost 4 bases and J lost 6 bases. CDR3 nucleotide sequence: TGTGCCAGCAGCCCGAGGACAGGCCTTCCTGAAGCTTTCTTT. Translating it yields CASSPRTGLPEAFF. Full variable domain (outside the CDR3, taken from reference TRBV9 and TRBJ1-1): DSGVTQTPKHLITATGQRVTLRCSPRSGDLSVYWYQQSLDQGLQFLIQYYNGEERAKGNILERFSAQQFPDLHSELNLSSLELGDSALYFCASSPRTGLPEAFFGQGTRLTVV.

The chain combines TRBV5-6 with TRBJ2-1, with D perhaps matching TRBD1 (5 bases). Germline values: CDR1 SGHDT, CDR2 YYEEEE. The CDR3 has 11 residues. V lost 3 bases to trimming and J lost 15 bases, with 13 bases between them. The chain's CDR3 is CASSWGRERFF. The CDR3 coding sequence is TGTGCCAGCAGCTGGGGCCGAGAGAGGTTCTTC.

V is TRBV5-6 and J is TRBJ1-2; TRBD1 agrees at 7 bases. V dropped 1 base and J dropped 4; count of bases not matched to a gene: 1. The CDR3 loop spans 13 amino acids. In germline, CDR1 is SGHDT, CDR2 YYEEEE. The CDR3 nucleotides read TGTGCCAGCAGCTTGAACAGGGGCTATGGCTACACCTTC. This sequence encodes CASSLNRGYGYTF.

This chain uses TRBV6-1 with TRBJ1-2, with no clear D. Per the germline V gene, CDR1 is MNHNS and CDR2 is SASEGT. Trimming took off 1 base at V and 2 bases at J, with 17 bases between the two ends. This CDR3 has 17 residues. CDR3 nucleotides: TGTGCCAGCAGTGAAGGCATGGGCGGGTGGTACAACTATGGCTACACCTTC. Translated, it gives CASSEGMGGWYNYGYTF.

The V and J genes are TRBV19 and TRBJ2-5; D gene uncertain. V was cut by 3 bases and J by 0 bases, with 5 bases left in between. The CDR3 covers 13 residues. Germline loops: CDR1 LNHDA, CDR2 SQIVND (reference sequence). The CDR3 sequence is CASSIQYQETQYF. In nucleotides, the CDR3 is TGTGCCAGTAGTATCCAGTACCAAGAGACCCAGTACTTC. The entire variable domain, with the rest obtained from reference TRBV19 and TRBJ2-5, is as follows: DGGITQSPKYLFRKEGQNVTLSCEQNLNHDAMYWYRQDPGQGLRLIYYSQIVNDFQKGDIAEGYSVSREKKESFPLTVTSAQKNPTAFYLCASSIQYQETQYFGPGTRLLVL.

This chain uses TRBV10-3 with TRBJ2-7; 7 bases agree with TRBD2. CDR1 and CDR2 from the germline V gene are ENHRY and SYGVKD. This CDR3 is 16 amino acids long. Trimming cost V 7 bases and J 0 bases; bases outside gene matches: 12. CDR3 amino acids: CAIKEARRGCSYEQYV. CDR3 nucleotide sequence: TGTGCCATCAAGGAGGCGCGGCGGGGGTGCTCCTACGAGCAGTACGTC.

V is TRBV15 and J is TRBJ2-5, with a possible D match to TRBD2 (7 bases). In germline, CDR1 is LNHNV, CDR2 YYDKDF (reference sequence). V lost 2 bases to trimming and J lost 11 bases, with 12 bases between them. The CDR3 sequence is 12 residues long. Here the CDR3 reads CATSRPRGGQYF. Here the CDR3 DNA reads TGTGCCACCAGCAGACCCAGGGGAGGGCAGTACTTC.

DNA for the CDR3: TGTGCCAGCGGGGAGTTTGGCAATCAGCCCCAGCATTTT. This sequence encodes CASGEFGNQPQHF. The chain recombines TRBV27 with TRBJ1-5; D uncertain. CDR1 is MNHEY, CDR2 SMNVEV, per germline (reference sequence). The germline V and J ends were trimmed by 8 bases and 2 bases, with 10 bases remaining between them. CDR3 length: 13 residues.

V gene TRBV27 combines with J gene TRBJ2-5; TRBD2 matches at 9 bases. After removal of 0 bases from V and 5 bases from J, the junction contained 4 bases not matched to a gene. This CDR3 is 15 amino acids long. Per the germline V gene, CDR1 is MNHEY and CDR2 is SMNVEV (reference sequence). The CDR3 bases are TGTGCCAGCAGTTTATCGGCGGGGGGGCTTGAGACCCAGTACTTC. Protein product: CASSLSAGGLETQYF.

The V call is TRBV6-2 or TRBV6-3, the J call TRBJ2-3; 9 bases map to TRBD1. J was trimmed by 3 bases and V by 4 bases; bases with no gene match: 17. Per the germline V gene, CDR1 is MNHEY and CDR2 is SVGEGT. CDR3 size: 19 residues. Written as DNA, the CDR3 is TGTGCCAGCAGTTCGGCGGCGGGACAGGGTGAACGGCCAACAGATACGCAGTATTTT. Amino acid sequence: CASSSAAGQGERPTDTQYF.

V gene TRBV4-1 combines with J gene TRBJ2-5, with 10 bases lining up with TRBD2. CDR3 size: 18 residues. V shed 0 bases, J shed 9 bases, and the junction held 16 bases outside the gene matches. In germline, CDR1 is MGHRA, CDR2 YSYEKL. CDR3 DNA: TGCGCCAGCAGCCAAGACGTCCTAGCGGGGGCCCCTACCAGGGCCCAGTACTTC. The encoded protein is CASSQDVLAGAPTRAQYF.

The chain joins TRBV5-1 to TRBJ1-1; the match to TRBD1 covers 7 bases. Per the germline V gene, CDR1 is SGHRS and CDR2 is YFSETQ. This CDR3 spans 16 amino acids. J lost 0 bases, V lost 4 bases, and 9 bases had no gene match. CDR3 residues: CASSPTSTGLNTEAFF. The CDR3 DNA is TGCGCCAGCAGCCCAACCTCGACAGGGTTGAACACTGAAGCTTTCTTT.

The chain couples TRBV7-2 to TRBJ1-1; D is perhaps TRBD1 (6 bases). This CDR3 contains 13 residues. The germline V gene encodes CDR1 SGHTA and CDR2 FQGNSA. The V end lost 1 base, the J end lost 11 bases, and 14 bases lay between the germline ends. CDR3 nucleotide sequence: TGTGCCAGCAGCTTAGGGACAGTGGGAGTCGCTTTCTTT. Protein sequence: CASSLGTVGVAFF.

The rearrangement links TRBV6-2 or TRBV6-3 to TRBJ1-6, with no clear D. The CDR3 loop spans 18 amino acids. The V and J ends lost 0 bases and 1 base respectively, with 13 bases between them. Germline V gene lookup returns CDR1 MNHEY and CDR2 SVGEGT. CDR3 in amino acids: CASSYSREVESYNSPLHF. CDR3 nucleotide sequence: TGTGCCAGCAGTTACTCGCGGGAGGTAGAGTCCTATAATTCACCCCTCCACTTT.

This clone was counted between two and nine times. V and J are TRBV5-1 and TRBJ1-1; 7 positions agree with TRBD1. Germline CDR1 and CDR2: SGHRS and YFSETQ. This CDR3 region has 16 residues. With 2 bases clipped from V and 6 bases from J, the junction kept 13 bases outside the gene matches. The CDR3 reads CASSLPPDRAAAEAFF. The CDR3 DNA is TGCGCCAGCAGCTTACCTCCCGACAGGGCGGCGGCTGAAGCTTTCTTT.

The V call is TRBV11-2, the J call TRBJ1-3, with D uncertain. V was clipped by 0 bases and J by 1 base, with 7 bases between them. The CDR3 totals 15 residues. The germline CDR1 and CDR2 sequences are SGHAT and FQNNGV. The CDR3 loop reads CASSLDGLSGNTIYF. The CDR3 nucleotides read TGTGCCAGCAGCTTAGATGGACTTTCTGGAAACACCATATATTTT. The variable domain in full, with the rest retrieved from reference TRBV11-2 and TRBJ1-3, is EAGVAQSPRYKIIEKRQSVAFWCNPISGHATLYWYQQILGQGPKLLIQFQNNGVVDDSQLPKDRFSAERLKGVDSTLKIQPAKLEDSAVYLCASSLDGLSGNTIYFGEGSWLTVV.

This chain links TRBV19 with TRBJ1-5, with 12 bases identical to TRBD1. In germline, CDR1 is LNHDA, CDR2 SQIVND (reference sequence). The CDR3 loop spans 17 amino acids. J gave up 3 bases and V 5 bases, and 8 bases lay outside the gene matches. CDR3 region: CASSLREGQGANQPQHF. The CDR3 DNA is TGTGCCAGTAGTCTCAGGGAGGGACAGGGGGCCAATCAGCCCCAGCATTTT.

The rearrangement links TRBV7-6 to TRBJ1-2; 8 bases agree with TRBD1. This CDR3 has 15 amino acids. Germline loops: CDR1 SGHVS, CDR2 FNYEAQ. J gave up 4 bases and V 1 base, and 5 bases lay outside the gene matches. CDR3 coding DNA: TGTGCCAGCAGCTTAGGGACAGGGTCATCCTATGGCTACACCTTC. It translates to CASSLGTGSSYGYTF.

The chain uses TRBV27 and TRBJ1-2; 7 positions agree with TRBD1. There are 15 residues in the CDR3. Germline loops: CDR1 MNHEY, CDR2 SMNVEV (reference sequence). V was clipped by 1 base and J by 5 bases; unmatched bases: 7. CDR3 nucleotide sequence: TGTGCCAGCAGTTTATTGGCAGGGGGGAAATATGGCTACACCTTC. This translates into CASSLLAGGKYGYTF.

The V call is TRBV4-1, the J call TRBJ2-5; TRBD2 agrees at 12 bases. CDR1 is MGHRA, CDR2 YSYEKL, per germline. This CDR3 spans 17 amino acids. Trimming removed 1 base from V and 0 bases from J; junction bases left unmatched: 3. The CDR3, as DNA: TGCGCCAGCAGCCAAGGGACTAGCGGGGTGTACCAAGAGACCCAGTACTTC. Translation: CASSQGTSGVYQETQYF.

The chain employs TRBV12-3 or TRBV12-4 and TRBJ2-1, with 12 bases aligning to TRBD2. This CDR3 has 13 residues. V gave up 7 bases and J gave up 10 bases; unmatched junction bases: 5. Here the CDR3 reads CASTSGTSGEQFF. CDR3 in DNA: TGTGCCAGCACCTCCGGGACTAGCGGGGAGCAGTTCTTC.

The chain uses TRBV30 and TRBJ2-1; 7 positions match TRBD2. Germline V gene lookup returns CDR1 GTSNPN and CDR2 SVGIG (reference sequence). The CDR3 sequence is 13 residues long. The V and J ends lost 4 bases and 5 bases, in that order; junction bases with no gene match: 5. The CDR3 here is CAWKRGRHNEQFF. The DNA of the CDR3 is TGTGCCTGGAAGCGGGGAAGACACAATGAGCAGTTCTTC.

The gene calls are TRBV10-1 and TRBJ1-2, with no clear D. Between the trimmed V and J ends, which lost 3 bases and 4 bases, there was a span of 6 bases. The CDR3 has 12 amino acids. Germline V gives CDR1 WNHNN, CDR2 SYGVQD (reference sequence). CDR3 in amino acids: CASSDPTYGYTF. The DNA for the CDR3 is TGCGCCAGCAGTGATCCTACCTATGGCTACACCTTC.

The chain has TRBV4-1 and TRBJ1-6; D perhaps matches TRBD1 (6 bases). Germline CDR1 and CDR2: MGHRA and YSYEKL. The CDR3 length is 16 residues. V was pared by 2 bases and J by 13 bases, with 21 bases between. The CDR3 sequence: CASSQLPGQGSGPLHF. The CDR3 DNA follows: TGCGCCAGCAGCCAACTACCTGGGCAGGGGAGTGGGCCCCTCCACTTT.

This rearrangement joins TRBV27 to TRBJ1-1; D call uncertain. The CDR3 loop spans 15 amino acids. Per the germline V gene, CDR1 is MNHEY and CDR2 is SMNVEV (reference sequence). The ends were cut back, 1 base at V and 3 bases at J, with 12 bases in the middle. The CDR3 region is CASSLYGGDYTEAFF. CDR3 coding DNA: TGTGCCAGCAGTTTATATGGAGGAGACTACACTGAAGCTTTCTTT.

The V gene is TRBV25-1, the J gene TRBJ1-1; D unresolved. V was cut by 4 bases and J by 7 bases, with 10 bases left in between. Per germline, CDR1 MGHDK and CDR2 SYGVNS. This CDR3 spans 12 amino acids. The CDR3 sequence: CASSGPGIEAFF. Here the CDR3 DNA reads TGTGCCAGCAGTGGCCCGGGGATTGAAGCTTTCTTT. The whole variable domain, remainder taken from reference TRBV25-1 and TRBJ1-1, is EADIYQTPRYLVIGTGKKITLECSQTMGHDKMYWYQQDPGMELHLIHYSYGVNSTEKGDLSSESTVSRIRTEHFPLTLESARPSHTSQYLCASSGPGIEAFFGQGTRLTVV.

This chain uses TRBV21-1 with TRBJ2-1; TRBD2, as called in the table, went unchecked against the DNA. TRBV21-1 is labeled a pseudogene. This CDR3 has 12 residues. Here the CDR3 DNA reads TGTGCCAGCAGCGATAACGGGAGGGAGCAGTTCTTC. This sequence encodes CASSDNGREQFF.

The chain couples TRBV15 to TRBJ1-1; 8 bases match TRBD1. From germline, CDR1 is LNHNV and CDR2 YYDKDF (reference sequence). CDR3 length: 19 residues. J gave up 2 bases and V 5 bases, and 19 bases lay outside the gene matches. The chain's CDR3 is CATSSVRRTGRRANTEAFF. The CDR3 bases are TGTGCCACCAGCTCGGTTAGGAGGACAGGGCGGAGGGCCAACACTGAAGCTTTCTTT.